The clone carrying this T cell receptor beta chain came up many times. Its cognate antigen is unknown. Template material for TCR beta VDJ and CDR3 profiling consisted of genomic DNA. Using its own MiXCR run on the reads, TCRdb lists one record per CDR3 protein. Here the sample spans about 400,000 distinct CDR3 sequences, roughly 64% being singletons. The length of the CDR3 is 15 residues. CDR1 and CDR2 (germline): SGHNT, YYREEE (reference sequence). J lost 4 bases, V lost 3 bases, and 9 bases had no gene match. This sample was included in a study of CD8+CD57+ T cells in acquired aplastic anemia. On the study more broadly: Sorted cells (CD4+ and CD8+) yielded DNA amounts that averaged approximately 3 ug. Where healthy donors were concerned, CD4+ cells averaged approximately 10 million reads.

Overall study findings and caveats: Shared by patients and controls, nearly 30 CD8+ CDR3s were abundant in patients.

The receptor was isolated from a human donor in good health, serving as a control. The sequenced sample consisted of sorted CD4+, CD8+, or CD8+CD57+ T cells (not recorded which) from PBMCs. The rearrangement uses TRBV5-4 and TRBJ1-2; 7 bases fit TRBD1. CDR3 bases: TGTGCCAGCAGCTCGGGGACAGACCAAATCTATGGCTACACCTTC. It is translated as CASSSGTDQIYGYTF.